The 27 T cell receptor beta chains in this list originate from one sample, sequenced in a study of shared clonotypes between healthy human individuals. Assay: immunoSEQ multiplex PCR; the TCRdb copy retains only in-frame clones and omits some. This repertoire shows about 2.3 million clones, 93% found once; its top ten account for around 0.4%. The material sequenced was naive CD4+ T cells from PBMCs. Sample subset: CD45RA+ positively selected. Every receptor here comes from a man aged 18 to 29 in good health. Some clones in this sample may be carry-over from other donors' samples.

This rearrangement joins TRBV7-2 to TRBJ2-1, with 8 bases lining up with TRBD2. V shed 2 bases, J shed 4 bases, and the junction held 4 bases outside the gene matches. Germline V CDR1 and CDR2: SGHTA, FQGNSA. This CDR3 has 15 amino acids. The CDR3 DNA reads as TGTGCCAGCAGCTTAATGGCGGGAGGTTACAATGAGCAGTTCTTC. Its protein product is CASSLMAGGYNEQFF.

V is TRBV7-6 and J is TRBJ2-1; 8 bases align to TRBD1. The CDR3 is 16 residues long. Germline loops: CDR1 SGHVS, CDR2 FNYEAQ. Germline trimming cut 5 bases from V and 1 base from J; bases unmatched to any gene: 7. The CDR3 loop is CASSTGQGGSYNEQFF. In DNA form, the CDR3 reads TGTGCCAGCAGCACCGGACAGGGAGGATCCTACAATGAGCAGTTCTTC.

Comments on this clone: Different DNA sequences within this sample yield the same CDR3. The genes are TRBV5-1 and TRBJ2-3; 14 bases agree with TRBD2. The germline V gene has CDR1 SGHRS and CDR2 YFSETQ. The CDR3 contains 16 residues. V was pared by 0 bases and J by 4 bases, with 1 base of the junction left unmatched. The CDR3 loop reads CASSLGLAGGADTQYF. In DNA, the CDR3 is TGCGCCAGCAGCTTGGGACTAGCGGGAGGGGCAGATACGCAGTATTTT.

About this clone itself: Different DNA sequences within this sample yield the same CDR3. The V and J genes are TRBV9 and TRBJ2-1; 8 nucleotides line up with TRBD2. The germline V gene has CDR1 SGDLS and CDR2 YYNGEE. J was trimmed by 4 bases and V by 1 base; bases with no gene match: 4. CDR3 length: 15 residues. The CDR3 loop reads CASSVTSGSYNEQFF. DNA for the CDR3: TGTGCCAGCAGCGTAACGAGCGGGAGTTACAATGAGCAGTTCTTC.

V gene TRBV7-8 combines with J gene TRBJ2-5, with 12 bases matching TRBD2. V gave up 7 bases and J gave up 2 bases; unmatched junction bases: 5. There are 15 residues in the CDR3. CDR1 is SGHVS, CDR2 FQNEAQ, per germline. The DNA for the CDR3 is TGTGCCAGCAACCTACTAGCGGGAGGACAAGAGACCCAGTACTTC. Its protein is CASNLLAGGQETQYF.

The chain uses TRBV27 and TRBJ1-2; D may be TRBD1 (5 bases). This CDR3 is built from 14 residues. Between the trimmed V and J ends, which lost 5 bases and 8 bases, there was a span of 18 bases. Per the germline V gene, CDR1 is MNHEY and CDR2 is SMNVEV (reference sequence). CDR3 sequence reads: CASSQGAARGGYTF. CDR3 DNA: TGTGCCAGCAGTCAAGGGGCAGCCCGAGGGGGCTACACCTTC.

The chain joins TRBV6-5 to TRBJ2-5; D gene unclear. The CDR3 runs to 12 residues. CDR1 and CDR2 from the germline V gene are MNHEY and SVGAGI. Trimming pared 4 bases from V and 5 bases from J, leaving 8 bases between. CDR3 residues: CASSSNRETQYF. The CDR3 DNA follows: TGTGCCAGCAGTTCCAACCGTGAGACCCAGTACTTC.

This clone was counted once. The J gene is TRBJ2-7, the V gene TRBV10-3; 11 bases align to TRBD1. The V gene end was trimmed by 10 bases and the J gene end by 2 bases; junction bases not matched to a gene: 4. In germline, CDR1 is ENHRY, CDR2 SYGVKD. This CDR3 spans 13 amino acids. The DNA of the CDR3 is TGTGCCACCGGGGGACAGGGGGCCTACGAGCAGTACTTC. It translates to CATGGQGAYEQYF.

Only one count was recorded for this clone. The chain has TRBV27 and TRBJ1-4; D is possibly TRBD1 (6 bases). The CDR3 loop spans 15 amino acids. Germline lookup yields CDR1 MNHEY and CDR2 SMNVEV (reference sequence). The V end was cut by 5 bases, the J end by 8 bases, with 18 bases between. The CDR3 DNA sequence: TGTGCCAGCAGTACAATACAGGGATCAAGGGAAAAACTGTTTTTT. Translated: CASSTIQGSREKLFF.

The V gene is TRBV6-5, the J gene TRBJ2-7; 8 nucleotides align to TRBD1. V gave up 6 bases and J gave up 3 bases; unmatched junction bases: 10. Germline CDR1 MNHEY, CDR2 SVGAGI. The CDR3 loop spans 15 amino acids. In nucleotides, the CDR3 is TGTGCCAGCAGCCCCCGGACAGGGAACGTCTACGAGCAGTACTTC. This encodes CASSPRTGNVYEQYF.

This chain uses TRBV9 with TRBJ2-2; 7 positions match TRBD2. The CDR3 is 15 amino acids. Germline CDR1 and CDR2: SGDLS and YYNGEE. The ends lost 3 bases at V and 0 bases at J; junction bases unmatched: 2. CDR3 region: CASSALAANTGELFF. The CDR3 DNA reads TGTGCCAGCAGCGCCCTAGCGGCGAACACCGGGGAGCTGTTTTTT.

This sequence joins TRBV6-5 and TRBJ2-7; TRBD2 agrees at 7 bases. The CDR3 spans 16 residues. J lost 2 bases, V lost 0 bases, and 7 bases had no gene match. The germline CDR1 and CDR2 sequences are MNHEY and SVGAGI. CDR3 sequence: CASSYSGLGGPYEQYF. In DNA form, the CDR3 reads TGTGCCAGCAGTTACTCAGGACTAGGAGGTCCCTACGAGCAGTACTTC.

The V call is TRBV28, the J call TRBJ1-2, with TRBD1 matching 7 bases. The germline gives CDR1 MDHEN, CDR2 SYDVKM. This CDR3 region has 13 residues. J was trimmed by 7 bases and V by 7 bases; bases with no gene match: 9. The CDR3 coding sequence is TGTGCCAGCACCCCCCCGGCAGGGGGTGGCTACACCTTC. Residues: CASTPPAGGGYTF.

The J gene is TRBJ2-2, the V gene TRBV28; 8 nucleotides align to TRBD1. The CDR3 sequence is 14 residues long. The V and J ends lost 7 bases and 4 bases, in that order; junction bases with no gene match: 5. In germline, CDR1 is MDHEN, CDR2 SYDVKM. This CDR3 reads CASTTGGSTGELFF. DNA of the CDR3: TGTGCCAGCACCACAGGGGGGAGCACCGGGGAGCTGTTTTTT.

This chain connects TRBV9 to TRBJ1-2, with D unclear. The CDR3 extends over 11 amino acids. V was cut by 3 bases and J by 7 bases, with 7 bases left in between. Germline V gives CDR1 SGDLS, CDR2 YYNGEE. The CDR3: CASSERSGYTF. CDR3 bases: TGTGCCAGCAGCGAGAGGAGTGGCTACACCTTC.

The J gene is TRBJ2-5, the V gene TRBV6-5; no clear D gene. Deletions cut 5 bases from V and 7 bases from J, with 14 bases between. Germline values: CDR1 MNHEY, CDR2 SVGAGI. The CDR3 is made up of 13 amino acids. Here the CDR3 reads CASSPGSLGTQYF. As DNA, the CDR3 is TGTGCCAGCAGTCCCGGCTCCCTGGGGACCCAGTACTTC.

This rearrangement joins TRBV28 to TRBJ1-5; no reliable D call. In germline, CDR1 is MDHEN, CDR2 SYDVKM. V was cut by 6 bases and J by 3 bases, with 12 bases left in between. The CDR3 extends over 14 amino acids. CDR3 DNA sequence: TGTGCCAGCAGAACTCGACGGCACAATCAGCCCCAGCATTTT. It encodes CASRTRRHNQPQHF.

Worth noting for this clone: Other DNA sequences within the sample encode an identical CDR3. The chain recombines TRBV30 with TRBJ1-5; D is uncertain. The CDR3 sequence is 13 residues long. V was trimmed by 0 bases and J by 5 bases, leaving 8 bases between them. CDR1 is GTSNPN, CDR2 SVGIG, per germline (reference sequence). The CDR3, as DNA: TGTGCCTGGAGTGTAGCGGATTATCAGCCCCAGCATTTT. This sequence encodes CAWSVADYQPQHF.

This clone was picked up one time. The rearrangement joins TRBV28 to TRBJ1-4, with 7 bases that match TRBD1. The germline gives CDR1 MDHEN, CDR2 SYDVKM. The ends lost 4 bases at V and 4 bases at J; junction bases unmatched: 12. The CDR3 extends over 17 amino acids. CDR3 sequence: CASSSWGQSEYNEKLFF. DNA of the CDR3: TGTGCCAGCAGTTCCTGGGGACAGTCTGAGTATAATGAAAAACTGTTTTTT. Complete variable domain (other parts from reference TRBV28 and TRBJ1-4): DVKVTQSSRYLVKRTGEKVFLECVQDMDHENMFWYRQDPGLGLRLIYFSYDVKMKEKGDIPEGYSVSREKKERFSLILESASTNQTSMYLCASSSWGQSEYNEKLFFGSGTQLSVL.

The V and J genes are TRBV6-5 and TRBJ1-1; 8 bases are a match to TRBD1. Losses at the gene ends were 8 bases for V and 5 bases for J; bases not matched to a gene: 10. The CDR3 is 14 amino acids. CDR1 and CDR2 (germline): MNHEY, SVGAGI. The CDR3 coding sequence is TGTGCCAGCGGAGAACAGGGGGAGGGGACTGAAGCTTTCTTT. As protein: CASGEQGEGTEAFF.

V gene TRBV30 combines with J gene TRBJ2-1, with 7 bases fitting TRBD2. Looked up from germline, CDR1 is GTSNPN and CDR2 is SVGIG (reference sequence). V shed 4 bases, J shed 4 bases, and the junction held 10 bases outside the gene matches. This CDR3 is built from 15 residues. CDR3 protein: CAWTRGAGDYNEQFF. The CDR3 bases are TGTGCCTGGACCCGTGGGGCGGGGGATTACAATGAGCAGTTCTTC.

The J gene is TRBJ2-5, the V gene TRBV28; D perhaps matches TRBD2 (5 bases). The CDR3 is 15 amino acids. Trimming took off 4 bases at V and 5 bases at J, with 17 bases between the two ends. In germline, CDR1 is MDHEN, CDR2 SYDVKM. The CDR3 sequence is CASSSPTRSAETQYF. The DNA for the CDR3 is TGTGCCAGCAGTTCGCCAACTAGATCGGCGGAGACCCAGTACTTC.

This clone was picked up a small number of times. The same CDR3 also results from other DNA sequences found in this sample. This chain links TRBV9 with TRBJ1-1; D gene ambiguous. Germline CDR1 and CDR2: SGDLS and YYNGEE. There are 15 residues in the CDR3. V was trimmed by 0 bases and J by 0 bases, leaving 9 bases between them. CDR3 in amino acids: CASSVDVRMNTEAFF. DNA for the CDR3: TGTGCCAGCAGCGTAGACGTCAGGATGAACACTGAAGCTTTCTTT.

The V gene is TRBV5-4, the J gene TRBJ2-1, with 8 bases that match TRBD2. Unmatched junction bases numbered 5, after V lost 3 bases and J lost 3 bases. Per germline, CDR1 SGHNT and CDR2 YYREEE (reference sequence). The CDR3 spans 15 residues. The CDR3 spells CASSSGLVGYNEQFF. DNA of the CDR3: TGTGCCAGCAGCTCGGGACTAGTTGGCTACAATGAGCAGTTCTTC.

This chain uses TRBV25-1 with TRBJ2-7, with D perhaps matching TRBD1 (6 bases). V was pared by 1 base and J by 3 bases, with 16 bases between. The CDR3 extends over 16 amino acids. From germline, CDR1 is MGHDK and CDR2 SYGVNS. The DNA for the CDR3 is TGTGCCAGCAGTGAATTCTCTCGGGCCAGGGGCTACGAGCAGTACTTC. It yields the protein CASSEFSRARGYEQYF.

This clone was detected only once. The chain recombines TRBV29-1 with TRBJ1-2; TRBD1 might be the D (5 bases). The V and J ends lost 5 bases and 2 bases respectively, with 18 bases between them. Germline V gene sequence: CDR1 SQVTM, CDR2 ANQGSEA. This CDR3 has 15 residues. CDR3 loop: CSVLGAGGRNYGYTF. CDR3 coding DNA: TGCAGCGTTCTTGGGGCCGGGGGGAGAAACTATGGCTACACCTTC. Full variable domain (outside the CDR3, taken from reference TRBV29-1 and TRBJ1-2): SAVISQKPSRDICQRGTSLTIQCQVDSQVTMMFWYRQQPGQSLTLIATANQGSEATYESGFVIDKFPISRPNLTFSTLTVSNMSPEDSSIYLCSVLGAGGRNYGYTFGSGTRLTVV.

V is TRBV11-2 and J is TRBJ1-2, with D possibly being TRBD1 (5 bases). V was trimmed by 5 bases and J by 8 bases, leaving 15 bases between them. This CDR3 is built from 13 residues. The germline CDR1 and CDR2 sequences are SGHAT and FQNNGV. The DNA for the CDR3 is TGTGCCAGCAGCCGCGACCCAGAGGGGGGCTACACCTTC. Amino acids: CASSRDPEGGYTF.